Presented here are 3 T cell receptor beta chains from one specimen sequenced in a study of Ad26.COV2.S vaccination and SARS-CoV-2 variants. Indicated treatment: 15 to 20 received Ad26.COV2.S at low or high dose, single or two shots; a few received placebo; per-sample allocation not given. Day 63 following the first vaccine or placebo injection was when the samples were taken. This table comes from immunoSEQ multiplex PCR, and its TCRdb copy is limited to in-frame clones, with some not included. The sample lists 500,000 or so clones; about 88% were seen once. Material: peripheral blood, obtained in a trial of Ad26.COV2.S vaccine versus placebo. These receptors all come from a person aged 18-60 years who received the Ad26.COV2.S COVID-19 vaccine or a placebo.

The chain employs TRBV10-3 and TRBJ2-3; unclear D gene. This CDR3 has 11 amino acids. Germline V gene lookup returns CDR1 ENHRY and CDR2 SYGVKD. V was clipped by 5 bases and J by 6 bases, with 6 bases between them. The CDR3, as DNA: TGTGCCATCAGTCAGGTCGATACGCAGTATTTT. Amino acid sequence: CAISQVDTQYF.

The chain is built from TRBV7-9 and TRBJ2-5, with D possibly being TRBD1 or TRBD2 (6 bases each). Germline CDR1 and CDR2: SEHNR and FQNEAQ (reference sequence). The CDR3 is 12 amino acids. The V end lost 6 bases, the J end lost 6 bases, and 11 bases lay between the germline ends. This CDR3 reads CASSTGRKTQYF. The CDR3, as DNA: TGTGCCAGCAGTACAGGGAGGAAGACCCAGTACTTC.

This chain uses TRBV25-1 with TRBJ1-1; tentatively, D is TRBD1 (5 bases). The V end lost 6 bases, the J end lost 4 bases, and 21 bases lay between the germline ends. There are 16 residues in the CDR3. CDR1 and CDR2 (germline): MGHDK, SYGVNS. The DNA of the CDR3 is TGTGCCAGCAGGCCGGGCACGGGGGTCGGGGGCACTGAAGCTTTCTTT. This encodes CASRPGTGVGGTEAFF.